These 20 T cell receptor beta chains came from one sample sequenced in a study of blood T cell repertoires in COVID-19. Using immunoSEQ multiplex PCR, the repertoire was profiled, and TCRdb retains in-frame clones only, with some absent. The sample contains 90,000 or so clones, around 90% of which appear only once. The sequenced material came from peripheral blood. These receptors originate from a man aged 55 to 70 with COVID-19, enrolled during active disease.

In DNA, the CDR3 is TGTGCCAGTAGTATGGCCCGGACAGTGCGAGGTGAGCAGTTCTTC. Translated: CASSMARTVRGEQFF. The J gene is TRBJ2-1, the V gene TRBV19, with TRBD1 as a possible D gene (6 bases). Germline CDR1 reads LNHDA; CDR2 reads SQIVND (reference sequence). Trimming left V 3 bases short and J 9 bases short, with 18 bases between. This CDR3 comprises 15 residues.

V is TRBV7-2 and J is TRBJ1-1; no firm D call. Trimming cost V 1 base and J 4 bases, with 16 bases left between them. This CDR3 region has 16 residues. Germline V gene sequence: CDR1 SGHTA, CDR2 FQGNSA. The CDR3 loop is CASSLVAGSFGTEAFF. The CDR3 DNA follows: TGTGCCAGCAGCTTAGTTGCGGGGTCTTTTGGCACTGAAGCTTTCTTT.

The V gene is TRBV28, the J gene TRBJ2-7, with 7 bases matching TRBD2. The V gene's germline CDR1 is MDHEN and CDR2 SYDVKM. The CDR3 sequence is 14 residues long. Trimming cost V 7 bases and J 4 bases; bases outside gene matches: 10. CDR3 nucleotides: TGTGCCAGCACTCAGCTCACGGGGGGTTACGAGCAGTACTTC. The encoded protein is CASTQLTGGYEQYF.

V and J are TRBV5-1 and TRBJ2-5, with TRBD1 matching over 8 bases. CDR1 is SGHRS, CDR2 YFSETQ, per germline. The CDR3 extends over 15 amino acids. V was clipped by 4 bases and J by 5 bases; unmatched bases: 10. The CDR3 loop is CASSPRTGTGETQYF. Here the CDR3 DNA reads TGCGCCAGCAGCCCTAGGACAGGGACTGGGGAGACCCAGTACTTC.

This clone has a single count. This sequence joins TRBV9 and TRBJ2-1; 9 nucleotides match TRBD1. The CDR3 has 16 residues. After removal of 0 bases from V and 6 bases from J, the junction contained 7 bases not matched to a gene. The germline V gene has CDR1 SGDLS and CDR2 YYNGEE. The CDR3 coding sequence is TGTGCCAGCAGCGTAGTGGGACAGGGCTTGGGCAATGAGCAGTTCTTC. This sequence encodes CASSVVGQGLGNEQFF.

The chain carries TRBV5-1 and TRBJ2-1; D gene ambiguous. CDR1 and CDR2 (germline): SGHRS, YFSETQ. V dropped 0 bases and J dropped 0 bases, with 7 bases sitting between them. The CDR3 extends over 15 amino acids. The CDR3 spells CASSLAESSYNEQFF. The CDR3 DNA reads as TGCGCCAGCAGCTTGGCGGAGAGCTCCTACAATGAGCAGTTCTTC.

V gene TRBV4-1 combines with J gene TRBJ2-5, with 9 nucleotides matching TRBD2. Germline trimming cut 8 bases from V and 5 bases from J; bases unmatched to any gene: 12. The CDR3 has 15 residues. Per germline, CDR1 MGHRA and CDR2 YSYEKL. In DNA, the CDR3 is TGCGCCAGCGGCTTGGGCGGGAGGGCCGGGGAGACCCAGTACTTC. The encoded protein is CASGLGGRAGETQYF.

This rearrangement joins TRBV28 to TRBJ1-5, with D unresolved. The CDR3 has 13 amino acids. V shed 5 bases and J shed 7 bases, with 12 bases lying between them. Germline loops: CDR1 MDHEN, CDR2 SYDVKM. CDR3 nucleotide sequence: TGTGCCAGCAGTGTACATGGCCGACAGCCCCAGCATTTT. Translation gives CASSVHGRQPQHF.

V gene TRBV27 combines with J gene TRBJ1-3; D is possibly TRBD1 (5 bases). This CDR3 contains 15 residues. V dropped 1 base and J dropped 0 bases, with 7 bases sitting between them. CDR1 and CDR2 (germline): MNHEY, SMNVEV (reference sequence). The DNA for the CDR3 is TGTGCCAGCAGTTTATACAGGAGCTCTGGAAACACCATATATTTT. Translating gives CASSLYRSSGNTIYF.

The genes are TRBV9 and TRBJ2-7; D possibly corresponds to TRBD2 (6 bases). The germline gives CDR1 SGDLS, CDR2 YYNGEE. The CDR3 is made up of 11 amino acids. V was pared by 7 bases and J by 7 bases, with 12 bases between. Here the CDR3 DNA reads TGTGCCAGCGGAAATCGGGGGGAGCAGTACTTC. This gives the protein CASGNRGEQYF.

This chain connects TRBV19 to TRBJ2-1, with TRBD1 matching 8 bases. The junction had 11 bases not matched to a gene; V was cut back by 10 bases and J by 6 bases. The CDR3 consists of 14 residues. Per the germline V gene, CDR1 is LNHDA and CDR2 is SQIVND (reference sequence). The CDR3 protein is CATQGQGQVNEQFF. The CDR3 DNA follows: TGTGCCACCCAAGGACAGGGTCAAGTCAATGAGCAGTTCTTC.

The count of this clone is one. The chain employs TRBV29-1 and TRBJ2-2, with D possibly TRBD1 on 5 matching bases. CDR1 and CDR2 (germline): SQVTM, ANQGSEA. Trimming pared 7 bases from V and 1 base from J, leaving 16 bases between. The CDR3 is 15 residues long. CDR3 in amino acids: CSAVRVGQNTGELFF. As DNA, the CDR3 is TGCAGCGCCGTTCGGGTGGGGCAGAACACCGGGGAGCTGTTTTTT.

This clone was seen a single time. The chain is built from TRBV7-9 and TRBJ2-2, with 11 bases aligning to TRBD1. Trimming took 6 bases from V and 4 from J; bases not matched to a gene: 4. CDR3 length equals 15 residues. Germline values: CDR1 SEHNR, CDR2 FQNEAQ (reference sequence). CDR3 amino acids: CASSYGTGGTGELFF. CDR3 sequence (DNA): TGTGCCAGCAGTTATGGGACAGGGGGCACCGGGGAGCTGTTTTTT.

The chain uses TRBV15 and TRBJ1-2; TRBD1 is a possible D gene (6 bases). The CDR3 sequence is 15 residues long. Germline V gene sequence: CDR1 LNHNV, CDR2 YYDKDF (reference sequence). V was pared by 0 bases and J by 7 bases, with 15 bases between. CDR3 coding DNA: TGTGCCACCAGCAGAGACCGGGGGGGCCAGGGTGGCTACACCTTC. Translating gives CATSRDRGGQGGYTF.

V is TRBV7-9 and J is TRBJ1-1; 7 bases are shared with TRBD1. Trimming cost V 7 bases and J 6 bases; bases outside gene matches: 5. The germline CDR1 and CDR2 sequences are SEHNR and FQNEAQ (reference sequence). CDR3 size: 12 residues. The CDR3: CASTRGGSEAFF. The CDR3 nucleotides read TGTGCCAGCACCAGGGGGGGCTCTGAAGCTTTCTTT.

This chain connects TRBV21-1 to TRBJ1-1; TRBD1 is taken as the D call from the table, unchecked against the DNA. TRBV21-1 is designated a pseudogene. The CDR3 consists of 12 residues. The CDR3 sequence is CASTGGSTEAFF. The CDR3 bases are TGTGCCAGCACAGGGGGGAGCACTGAAGCTTTCTTT.

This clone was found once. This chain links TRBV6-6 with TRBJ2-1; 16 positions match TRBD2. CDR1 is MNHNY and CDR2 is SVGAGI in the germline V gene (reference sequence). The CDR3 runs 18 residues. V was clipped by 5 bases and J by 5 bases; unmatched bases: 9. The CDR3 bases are TGTGCCAGCAGTCCGGGGACTAGCGGGAGGGCCTCGCACAATGAGCAGTTCTTC. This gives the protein CASSPGTSGRASHNEQFF.

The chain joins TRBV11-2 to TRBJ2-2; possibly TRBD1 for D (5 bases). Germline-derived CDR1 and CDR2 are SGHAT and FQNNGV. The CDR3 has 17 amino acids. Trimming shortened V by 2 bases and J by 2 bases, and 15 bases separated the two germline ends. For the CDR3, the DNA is TGTGCCAGCAGCTTAAACCCACCGACAGCAAACACCGGGGAGCTGTTTTTT. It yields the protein CASSLNPPTANTGELFF. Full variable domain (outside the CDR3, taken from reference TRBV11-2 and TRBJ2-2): EAGVAQSPRYKIIEKRQSVAFWCNPISGHATLYWYQQILGQGPKLLIQFQNNGVVDDSQLPKDRFSAERLKGVDSTLKIQPAKLEDSAVYLCASSLNPPTANTGELFFGEGSRLTVL.

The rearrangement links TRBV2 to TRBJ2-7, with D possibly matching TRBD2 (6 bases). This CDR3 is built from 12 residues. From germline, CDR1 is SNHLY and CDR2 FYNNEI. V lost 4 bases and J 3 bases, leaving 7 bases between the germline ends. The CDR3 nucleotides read TGTGCCAGCAGTGCGGAGGGCTACGAGCAGTACTTC. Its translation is CASSAEGYEQYF.

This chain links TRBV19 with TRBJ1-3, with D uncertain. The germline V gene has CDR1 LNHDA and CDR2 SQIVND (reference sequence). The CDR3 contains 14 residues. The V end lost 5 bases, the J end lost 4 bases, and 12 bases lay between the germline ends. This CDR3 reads CASSAGLGGNTIYF. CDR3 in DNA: TGTGCCAGTAGTGCAGGACTAGGAGGAAACACCATATATTTT.